This T cell receptor beta chain was captured by sequencing in a study of PD-1 blockade in classical Hodgkin lymphoma. This table comes from immunoSEQ multiplex PCR, and its TCRdb copy is limited to in-frame clones, with some not included. The table lists more than 2,500 clones, 60% to 75% of them singletons. Exposure to brentuximab vedotin varied, and each patient had relapsed following autologous stem cell transplantation. Isolation of CD8+ T cells from thawed PBMCs used magnetic negative selection. Patients reached a best response of complete response, partial response or progressive disease. With regard to this clone: Its antigen is still unknown.

Trimming took 0 bases from V and 0 from J, leaving 7 bases between them. The CDR3 totals 15 residues. Per the germline V gene, CDR1 is SGDLS and CDR2 is YYNGEE. Points from the study as a whole: Patients starting nivolumab less than 1 year after ASCT had lower diversity and were excluded from later analyses. In newly diagnosed patients, baseline TCR diversity was reportedly below that of healthy donors. It was among complete responders that baseline diversity resembled that of newly diagnosed patients.

This sample comprised CD8+ T cells from blood, obtained at baseline. The TCR originated in a human donor with classical Hodgkin lymphoma. This rearrangement joins TRBV9 to TRBJ1-3; D is possibly TRBD1 (5 bases). CDR3 loop: CASSVADSSGNTIYF. CDR3 nucleotide sequence: TGTGCCAGCAGCGTAGCCGACAGCTCTGGAAACACCATATATTTT.